The rows below give T cell receptor beta chains drawn from one sample of a study of early stage breast cancer tumors. Only in-frame clones appear in the TCRdb table, and some are missing; sequencing was by immunoSEQ multiplex PCR. The data hold about 36,000 clones, with over 70% observed a single time. The sequencing sample was made of blood. These receptors originate from a person aged 55 to 69 with breast cancer. The CDR3 runs from the conserved cysteine through the conserved F or W. Each record gives: D gene, J gene, V gene, CDR3 protein. A D gene is named only where the DNA matches it firmly.

NA	TRBJ1-1	TRBV9	CASSVGPSPTEAFF
NA	TRBJ2-7	TRBV7-2	CASSFGQRGGEQYF
NA	TRBJ2-5	TRBV11-1	CASSGGARMRGRETQYF
TRBD2	TRBJ2-2	TRBV7-9	CASSSLRGSTGELFF
NA	TRBJ1-1	TRBV6-1	CASSDLGLTEAFF
TRBD1	TRBJ2-3	TRBV29-1	CSVIGTGVTDTQYF
NA	TRBJ2-7	TRBV28	CASSLGDEQYF
TRBD1	TRBJ1-3	TRBV25-1	CASSGTGGNTIYF
TRBD2	TRBJ2-3	TRBV28	CASSFGGTEADTQYF
TRBD1	TRBJ1-1	TRBV19	CASSGRQGWGAFF
NA	TRBJ1-2	TRBV27	CASFTFERGGYGYTF
TRBD1	TRBJ1-1	TRBV5-8	CASSPKTGTNTEAFF
TRBD2	TRBJ2-1	TRBV6-6	CASSYLAGSSSEQFF
TRBD1	TRBJ2-7	TRBV18	CASCTGTGGYEQYF
TRBD1	TRBJ1-2	TRBV10-1	CASNLQGRRGYTF
NA	TRBJ2-1	TRBV15	CATSRDRLEQFF
NA	TRBJ2-7	TRBV5-6	CASSSTGIFSYEQYF
NA	TRBJ2-2	TRBV6-1	CASIKGGSGTGELFF
TRBD1	TRBJ2-3	TRBV4-1	CASSHSDRGTDTQYF
TRBD2	TRBJ2-2	TRBV18	CASSPRLAGNTGELFF
NA	TRBJ2-7	TRBV7-9	CASALTPSSYEQYF
NA	TRBJ2-1	TRBV9	CASSVEPQGSDEQFF
NA	TRBJ1-2	TRBV5-1	CASSFSGDYGYTF
TRBD2	TRBJ2-3	TRBV5-1	CASSLGLAGGMLADTQYF
TRBD2	TRBJ2-2	TRBV7-9	CASRPPSGSNTGELFF
NA	TRBJ1-5	TRBV18	CASSFDRPYPNQPQHF
NA	TRBJ2-1	TRBV27	CATKSGRSSYNEQFF
NA	TRBJ2-7	TRBV18	CASSSTRAGLSYEQYF
TRBD1	TRBJ1-5	TRBV7-2	CASSLGTVYSNQPQHF
NA	TRBJ1-1	TRBV30	CAWSVRIGIGNTEAFF
NA	TRBJ1-5	TRBV28	CASTPLWAAQPQHF
NA	TRBJ1-1	TRBV7-2	CASSPRGGSTEAFF
NA	TRBJ2-2	TRBV9	CASSVGVSGTNTGELFF
TRBD2	TRBJ2-5	TRBV27	CASSSRGGRAKETQYF
NA	TRBJ1-5	TRBV5-1	CASSLGPGAGKQPQHF
NA	TRBJ1-1	TRBV5-1	CASSQSGTHTEAFF
NA	TRBJ1-3	TRBV11-1	CATGQLLGNTIYF
NA	TRBJ1-1	TRBV6-1	CASSEGLKNTEAFF
TRBD2	TRBJ2-5	TRBV29-1	CSVVRRLAGVVNQYF
NA	TRBJ2-7	TRBV11-3	CASSGQTYEQYF
NA	TRBJ1-2	TRBV6-5	CASSYRLGRNYGYTF
TRBD1	TRBJ2-6	TRBV6-1	CASSGQGSGANVLTF
NA	TRBJ2-1	TRBV11-3	CASSSPLGEQFF
NA	TRBJ1-4	TRBV4-1	CASSHPARTREKLFF
NA	TRBJ1-2	TRBV19	CASASALNYGYTF
NA	TRBJ1-2	TRBV5-1	CASSLDLAGEIYGYTF
TRBD2	TRBJ2-3	TRBV18	CASSPASGRRNTDTQYF
NA	TRBJ1-1	TRBV12-5	CASGLGPAKAFF
NA	TRBJ2-1	TRBV6-5	CASSSPGVVGPEQFF
NA	TRBJ1-5	TRBV28	CASSPLLGSNQPQHF
TRBD2	TRBJ2-1	TRBV11-1	CASSLAPSSGRLYEQFF
TRBD2	TRBJ2-2	TRBV7-6	CASSFGVASGSSGELFF
NA	TRBJ1-1	TRBV6-5	CASAGGRTEAFF
NA	TRBJ1-4	TRBV5-1	CASSLAGANEKLFF
NA	TRBJ2-3	TRBV9	CASSERGVADTQYF